The 24 T cell receptor beta chains given below trace back to one sample, sequenced in a study of Graves' ophthalmopathy and Graves' hyperthyroidism. RNA served as the template for amplifying TCR beta CDR3 regions. First-round RT-PCR employed HTBI primers, with a second-round multiplex PCR after it. TCRdb reprocessed the multiplex PCR reads via MiXCR and lists one record per CDR3 protein. The sample shows about 590,000 distinct CDR3 sequences, roughly 39% of them seen only once. Source material: peripheral blood or thyroid tissue (not recorded which). The receptors come from an adult man with Graves' hyperthyroidism.

With respect to this clonotype: Compared with germline, one end of the junction differs, possibly owing to a read error. The V call is TRBV5-1, the J call TRBJ1-2; D perhaps matches TRBD1 (5 bases). CDR1 and CDR2 (germline): SGHRS, YFSETQ. The CDR3 sequence is 16 residues long. CDR3 protein: CASSSPGTYPNYGYTF. As DNA, the CDR3 is TGTGCCAGCAGCTCACCCGGGACCTATCCTAACTATGGCTACACCTTC.

This clonotype showed up many times. The rearrangement joins TRBV19 to TRBJ2-2; 13 nucleotides align to TRBD2. V lost 10 bases and J lost 4; bases outside the gene matches: 9. The CDR3 covers 16 residues. Germline CDR1 and CDR2: LNHDA and SQIVND (reference sequence). The CDR3 protein is CATKLGLAGSTGELFF. CDR3 bases: TGTGCCACCAAATTGGGACTAGCGGGGTCCACCGGGGAGCTGTTTTTT.

The J gene is TRBJ2-3, the V gene TRBV10-3, with 7 bases identical to TRBD1. The V gene end was trimmed by 4 bases and the J gene end by 0 bases; junction bases not matched to a gene: 7. This CDR3 spans 16 amino acids. The germline CDR1 and CDR2 sequences are ENHRY and SYGVKD. The CDR3 spells CAISAGTALSTDTQYF. CDR3 bases: TGTGCCATCAGTGCAGGGACAGCCCTAAGCACAGATACGCAGTATTTT.

To note about this clonotype: This may arise from a read error, as a much more abundant clone is one base away. CDR3 sequence reads: CGSEASTGHYGYTF. The CDR3 region has the DNA TGTGGCAGCGAAGCCTCAACAGGGCACTATGGCTACACCTTC. This rearrangement joins TRBV6-6 to TRBJ1-2; weak D call: TRBD1 (6 bases). Germline CDR1 MNHNY, CDR2 SVGAGI (reference sequence). The CDR3 runs 14 residues.

The chain uses TRBV19 and TRBJ2-7, with 11 bases fitting TRBD2. Trimming took 3 bases from V and 4 from J; bases not matched to a gene: 5. The length of the CDR3 is 15 residues. Looked up from germline, CDR1 is LNHDA and CDR2 is SQIVND (reference sequence). The CDR3: CASSIGSSGRYEQYF. As DNA, the CDR3 is TGTGCCAGTAGTATCGGATCTAGCGGGAGGTACGAGCAGTACTTC.

This clonotype was picked up many times. This chain connects TRBV20-1 to TRBJ1-5; D not certain. Germline CDR1 is DFQATT and CDR2 is SNEGSKA (reference sequence). V gave up 4 bases and J gave up 8 bases, with 18 bases separating them. The CDR3 is 14 amino acids. For the CDR3, the DNA is TGCAGTGCTAAGGAGGTAGGGTTGGGGAAGCCCCAGCATTTT. Translating gives CSAKEVGLGKPQHF.

This clonotype has a count of ten or more. The rearrangement joins TRBV10-2 to TRBJ1-5; possibly TRBD1 for D (6 bases). This CDR3 is built from 15 residues. The ends were cut back, 2 bases at V and 3 bases at J, with 11 bases in the middle. Germline assignment: CDR1 WSHSY and CDR2 SAAADI. CDR3 coding DNA: TGCGCCAGCAGTGAGCGGACAGTGAACAATCAGCCCCAGCATTTT. This sequence encodes CASSERTVNNQPQHF.

The chain uses TRBV5-1 and TRBJ2-5; 9 nucleotides line up with TRBD2. This CDR3 comprises 16 residues. Germline assignment: CDR1 SGHRS and CDR2 YFSETQ. V shed 0 bases, J shed 2 bases, and the junction held 5 bases outside the gene matches. The CDR3 region has the DNA TGCGCCAGCAGCTTGGGACTAGCGGCTATACAAGAGACCCAGTACTTC. It yields the protein CASSLGLAAIQETQYF.

The sample holds many counts of this clonotype. The J gene is TRBJ1-6, the V gene TRBV5-1; 8 positions match TRBD1. CDR1 and CDR2 from the germline V gene are SGHRS and YFSETQ. CDR3 size: 15 residues. V gave up 0 bases and J gave up 9 bases; unmatched junction bases: 5. The DNA of the CDR3 is TGCGCCAGCAGCTTGGGGACAGGGAGAGGTTCACCCCTCCACTTT. This translates into CASSLGTGRGSPLHF.

This clonotype was counted at least ten times. V usage is TRBV28 and J usage is TRBJ1-2; 7 bases are a match to TRBD1. CDR1 is MDHEN, CDR2 SYDVKM, per germline. Unmatched junction bases numbered 8, after V lost 6 bases and J lost 7 bases. The CDR3 extends over 13 amino acids. CDR3: CASRMQGEGGYTF. The CDR3 bases are TGTGCCAGCAGGATGCAGGGGGAAGGTGGCTACACCTTC.

V is TRBV7-9 and J is TRBJ1-5; 7 bases are a match to TRBD1. Germline V gene sequence: CDR1 SEHNR, CDR2 FQNEAQ (reference sequence). The CDR3 contains 16 residues. Trimming removed 5 bases from V and 3 bases from J; junction bases left unmatched: 10. For the CDR3, the DNA is TGTGCCAGCAGCCAAGGGGGGGGACAGATCAATCAGCCCCAGCATTTT. This gives the protein CASSQGGGQINQPQHF.

This clonotype was seen a few times. J is TRBJ1-6 and V is TRBV7-2; D possibly corresponds to TRBD1 (5 bases). The length of the CDR3 is 17 residues. Germline loops: CDR1 SGHTA, CDR2 FQGNSA. Trimming stripped 1 base from V and 6 bases from J, with 16 bases between. Here the CDR3 reads CASSLVGREQTNSPLHF. CDR3 DNA sequence: TGTGCCAGCAGCTTAGTGGGACGGGAACAAACTAATTCACCCCTCCACTTT.

This clonotype was detected ten times or more. The genes are TRBV5-1 and TRBJ2-7; 7 positions agree with TRBD1. The CDR3 is 14 amino acids. The germline V gene encodes CDR1 SGHRS and CDR2 YFSETQ. The J segment lost 5 bases and the V segment lost 5 bases, leaving 10 bases of the junction unmatched. The CDR3 DNA reads as TGCGCCAGCAGGCCTATGGCAGGGGGTGACGAGCAGTACTTC. It specifies CASRPMAGGDEQYF.

This chain connects TRBV7-6 to TRBJ2-5; the match to TRBD1 covers 11 bases. The assigned J gene may be wrong: the sequence end matches TRBJ2-7 better. CDR3 length equals 15 residues. Per germline, CDR1 SGHVS and CDR2 FNYEAQ. Here the CDR3 reads CASSWRDRGDYEQYF. The CDR3 DNA is TGTGCCAGCAGTTGGCGGGACAGGGGGGACTACGAGCAGTACTTC.

The V call is TRBV10-3, the J call TRBJ2-7; TRBD1 agrees at 8 bases. Germline assignment: CDR1 ENHRY and CDR2 SYGVKD. V trimming: 4 bases; J trimming: 1 base; junction bases outside the gene matches: 9. There are 16 residues in the CDR3. CDR3 protein: CAISGLRTGLSYEQYF. CDR3 in DNA: TGTGCCATCAGTGGTCTTAGGACAGGGTTATCCTACGAGCAGTACTTC.

Only one count was recorded for this clonotype. The junction and the germline gene differ at one end; a read error may be behind it. This rearrangement joins TRBV29-1 to TRBJ1-2; 10 nucleotides align to TRBD1. The CDR3 extends over 14 amino acids. Germline-derived CDR1 and CDR2 are SQVTM and ANQGSEA. CDR3 protein: CSVYGQGVNHGYTF. The DNA of the CDR3 is TGCAGCGTCTACGGACAGGGGGTTAACCATGGCTACACCTTC.

This clonotype has a count of ten or more. The chain uses TRBV19 and TRBJ2-1; D is ambiguous. The CDR3 is 11 amino acids. The V and J ends lost 6 bases and 9 bases respectively, with 9 bases between them. CDR1 is LNHDA and CDR2 is SQIVND in the germline V gene (reference sequence). The CDR3 DNA reads as TGTGCCAGTAGCAATAGGACTGAGCAGTTCTTC. This codes for CASSNRTEQFF.

The V and J genes are TRBV10-3 and TRBJ2-1; 12 positions match TRBD2. V shed 4 bases and J 8 bases; nucleotides not matched to a gene: 3. CDR3 length: 14 amino acids. CDR1 is ENHRY and CDR2 is SYGVKD in the germline V gene. CDR3 region: CAISVGTSGYEQFF. The CDR3 DNA reads as TGTGCCATCAGTGTGGGGACTAGCGGGTATGAGCAGTTCTTC.

This clonotype was observed a handful of times. The rearrangement uses TRBV12-3 or TRBV12-4 and TRBJ2-5, with D perhaps assigned TRBD1 or TRBD2 (5 bases each). CDR3 length: 15 residues. The V and J ends lost 2 bases and 1 base respectively, with 11 bases between them. CDR3 amino acids: CASSLRTGAQETQYF. The CDR3, as DNA: TGTGCCAGCAGTTTAAGGACCGGGGCCCAAGAGACCCAGTACTTC.

This chain joins TRBV7-3 and TRBJ2-7; a weak D match, TRBD1 (5 bases). This CDR3 contains 14 residues. From germline, CDR1 is SGHTA and CDR2 FQGTGA. Trimming shortened V by 5 bases and J by 6 bases, and 17 bases separated the two germline ends. Written as DNA, the CDR3 is TGTGCCAGCAGCCTAAGATCAGGGCCCGTCGAGCAGTACTTC. Its protein product is CASSLRSGPVEQYF. The full variable domain, in which reference TRBV7-3 and TRBJ2-7 provide the parts outside the CDR3, is GAGVSQTPSNKVTEKGKYVELRCDPISGHTALYWYRQSLGQGPEFLIYFQGTGAADDSGLPNDRFFAVRPEGSVSTLKIQRTERGDSAVYLCASSLRSGPVEQYFGPGTRLTVT.

Remarks on this clonotype: This could be a read error, since a much larger clone is one nucleotide away. The CDR3 here is CAGSLGVGAFF. The CDR3, as DNA: TGTGCCGGCAGCTTGGGGGTTGGAGCTTTCTTT. The genes are TRBV11-3 and TRBJ1-1; the D gene is possibly TRBD1 (5 bases). CDR1 is SGHNT and CDR2 is YENEEA in the germline V gene. The CDR3 consists of 11 residues. Based on the CDR3 plus reference TRBV11-3 and TRBJ1-1, the full variable domain is EAGVVQSPRYKIIEKKQPVAFWCNPISGHNTLYWYLQNLGQGPELLIRYENEEAVDDSQLPKDRFSAERLKGVDSTLKIQPAELGDSAVYLCAGSLGVGAFFGQGTRLTVV.

The chain combines TRBV7-8 with TRBJ2-7, with 9 bases matching TRBD1. The CDR3 loop spans 15 amino acids. Germline V gene data show CDR1 as SGHVS and CDR2 as FQNEAQ. With V trimmed by 4 bases and J by 5 bases, 9 bases remained unmatched. Here the CDR3 reads CASSSYRDRVHEQYF. The DNA of the CDR3 is TGTGCCAGCAGCTCCTACCGGGACAGGGTCCACGAGCAGTACTTC.

This clonotype has a count of ten or more. The genes are TRBV19 and TRBJ2-2, with D uncertain. V lost 4 bases and J lost 5, with 8 bases in between. Germline V gives CDR1 LNHDA, CDR2 SQIVND (reference sequence). The length of the CDR3 is 13 residues. CDR3 in DNA: TGTGCCAGTAGTAACTATAAGACCGGGGAGCTGTTTTTT. It translates to CASSNYKTGELFF. Together with reference TRBV19 and TRBJ2-2, the CDR3 gives the full variable domain: DGGITQSPKYLFRKEGQNVTLSCEQNLNHDAMYWYRQDPGQGLRLIYYSQIVNDFQKGDIAEGYSVSREKKESFPLTVTSAQKNPTAFYLCASSNYKTGELFFGEGSRLTVL.

As regards this clonotype: A much larger clone differs from this one at a single base, so this may be a read error. This chain connects TRBV20-1 to TRBJ2-2; D is ambiguous. V lost 1 base and J lost 6, with 6 bases in between. The CDR3 is 12 residues long. Germline CDR1 and CDR2: DFQATT and SNEGSKA (reference sequence). CDR3 sequence: CSARAPAGELFF. As DNA, the CDR3 is TGCAGTGCTAGAGCGCCCGCCGGGGAGCTGTTTTTT.